One sample yielded the 10 T cell receptor beta chains listed below, sequenced in a study of T cell repertoires in cytomegalovirus infection. Each CDR3 protein gets one entry after TCRdb re-called the reads with MiXCR. The sample includes a few hundred thousand distinct CDR3 sequences, approximately 15% of them seen just once. The sequencing input was CD8+ T cells from PBMCs. These TCRs come from a human donor in good health (CMV status not recorded). Some clones in this sample may be carry-over from other donors' samples.

This clonotype was detected only a few times. The CDR3 is CSVPPAGQGEYGYTF. Written as DNA, the CDR3 is TGCAGCGTACCACCTGCCGGACAGGGGGAATATGGCTACACCTTC. This chain joins TRBV29-1 and TRBJ1-2; 10 bases fit TRBD1. With 6 bases clipped from V and 5 bases from J, the junction kept 12 bases outside the gene matches. The V gene's germline CDR1 is SQVTM and CDR2 ANQGSEA. The CDR3 has 15 residues. The full variable domain, in which reference TRBV29-1 and TRBJ1-2 provide the parts outside the CDR3, is SAVISQKPSRDICQRGTSLTIQCQVDSQVTMMFWYRQQPGQSLTLIATANQGSEATYESGFVIDKFPISRPNLTFSTLTVSNMSPEDSSIYLCSVPPAGQGEYGYTFGSGTRLTVV.

CDR3 residues: CASSWGTAIYEQYF. CDR3 DNA: TGTGCCAGCAGTTGGGGGACAGCCATCTACGAGCAGTACTTC. The V and J genes are TRBV12-3 or TRBV12-4 and TRBJ2-7; TRBD1 matches 7 bases. V was clipped by 4 bases and J by 3 bases; unmatched bases: 6. There are 14 residues in the CDR3.

This clonotype showed up just a few times. The chain combines TRBV28 with TRBJ1-1; D gene unclear. Germline CDR1 MDHEN, CDR2 SYDVKM. Trimming removed 4 bases at V and 2 bases at J, with 11 bases between. The CDR3 consists of 14 residues. The CDR3 DNA follows: TGTGCCAGCAGTTCGGGTCGCCCCAACACTGAAGCTTTCTTT. It specifies CASSSGRPNTEAFF.

This clonotype was observed at least ten times. The V and J genes are TRBV12-3 or TRBV12-4 and TRBJ2-1, with TRBD2 matching over 10 bases. Trimming at V came to 8 bases and at J to 8 bases, leaving 15 bases not matched to a gene. The CDR3 covers 16 residues. CDR3 sequence reads: CASGTEEAGGPHEQFF. CDR3 sequence (DNA): TGTGCCAGCGGAACCGAAGAAGCGGGGGGGCCCCATGAGCAGTTCTTC.

The chain links TRBV5-1 to TRBJ2-7; 7 bases align to TRBD1. This CDR3 has 14 residues. Looked up from germline, CDR1 is SGHRS and CDR2 is YFSETQ. V dropped 3 bases and J dropped 3; count of bases not matched to a gene: 6. Here the CDR3 reads CASSWNRDSYEQYF. CDR3 DNA: TGCGCCAGCAGCTGGAACCGGGACAGCTACGAGCAGTACTTC.

The table lists this clonotype with many counts. The genes are TRBV7-6 and TRBJ2-5; 7 bases align to TRBD1. Germline V lookup: CDR1 SGHVS, CDR2 FNYEAQ. This CDR3 is 14 amino acids long. V shed 6 bases and J 4 bases; nucleotides not matched to a gene: 8. The CDR3 DNA follows: TGTGCCAGCAGGATAACAGGGGTCGTAGAGACCCAGTACTTC. It specifies CASRITGVVETQYF.

This clonotype was detected many times. V is TRBV7-2 and J is TRBJ2-1; 9 nucleotides match TRBD1. The germline V gene encodes CDR1 SGHTA and CDR2 FQGNSA. The J segment lost 6 bases and the V segment lost 5 bases, leaving 11 bases of the junction unmatched. The CDR3 consists of 16 residues. The CDR3 here is CASSATGTGSFNEQFF. CDR3 sequence (DNA): TGTGCCAGCAGCGCGACCGGGACAGGGTCTTTCAATGAGCAGTTCTTC.

In this sample, this clonotype turned up a few times. This chain uses TRBV2 with TRBJ2-1; 8 positions match TRBD1. From germline, CDR1 is SNHLY and CDR2 FYNNEI. The ends lost 5 bases at V and 5 bases at J; junction bases unmatched: 11. The CDR3 covers 16 residues. CDR3 protein: CASSPTETGGNNEQFF. CDR3 nucleotide sequence: TGTGCCAGCAGTCCGACGGAAACAGGGGGAAACAATGAGCAGTTCTTC.

Only a few counts were recorded for this clonotype. The chain is built from TRBV29-1 and TRBJ2-1, with D tentatively TRBD1 (6 bases). V lost 7 bases and J 6 bases, leaving 28 bases between the germline ends. This CDR3 comprises 17 residues. CDR1 is SQVTM, CDR2 ANQGSEA, per germline. The CDR3 loop reads CSAKRDNLGQITNEQFF. The CDR3 region has the DNA TGCAGCGCAAAAAGGGACAACTTAGGACAGATAACCAATGAGCAGTTCTTC.

The rearrangement joins TRBV5-6 to TRBJ2-5; 7 bases agree with TRBD1. The CDR3 consists of 15 residues. V lost 5 bases, J lost 0 bases, and 7 bases stayed unmatched. Germline V gene sequence: CDR1 SGHDT, CDR2 YYEEEE. The CDR3, as DNA: TGTGCCAGCAGAACAGGGGAACTGTACCAAGAGACCCAGTACTTC. This encodes CASRTGELYQETQYF.